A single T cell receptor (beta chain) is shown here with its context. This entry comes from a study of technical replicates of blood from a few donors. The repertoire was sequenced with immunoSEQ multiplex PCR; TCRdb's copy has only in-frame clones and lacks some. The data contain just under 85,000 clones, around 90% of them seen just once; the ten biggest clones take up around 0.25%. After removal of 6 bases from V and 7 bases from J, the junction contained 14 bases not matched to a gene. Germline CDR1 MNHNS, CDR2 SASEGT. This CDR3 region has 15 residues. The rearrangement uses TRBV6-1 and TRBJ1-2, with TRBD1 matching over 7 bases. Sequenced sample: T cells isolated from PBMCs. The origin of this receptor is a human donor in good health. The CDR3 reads CASRRQGDRGGGYTF. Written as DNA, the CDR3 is TGTGCCAGCAGGAGACAGGGCGATAGGGGTGGTGGCTACACCTTC.